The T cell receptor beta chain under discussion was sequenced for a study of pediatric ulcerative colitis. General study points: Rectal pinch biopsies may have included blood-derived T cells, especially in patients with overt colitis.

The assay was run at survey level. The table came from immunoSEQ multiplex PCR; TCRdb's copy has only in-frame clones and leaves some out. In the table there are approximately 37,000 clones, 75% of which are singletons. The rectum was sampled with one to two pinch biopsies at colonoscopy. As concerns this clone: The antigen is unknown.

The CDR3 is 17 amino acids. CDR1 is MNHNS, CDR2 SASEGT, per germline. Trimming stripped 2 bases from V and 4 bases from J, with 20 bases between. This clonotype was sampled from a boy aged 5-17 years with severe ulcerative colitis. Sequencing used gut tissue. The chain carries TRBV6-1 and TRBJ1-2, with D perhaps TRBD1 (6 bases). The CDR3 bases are TGTGCCAGCAGTGAAAATATTCCCCCCACAGGGACCTATGGCTACACCTTC. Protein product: CASSENIPPTGTYGYTF.